Only one count was recorded for the clone carrying this T cell receptor (beta chain). This sample was taken from a study of blood T cell repertoires in COVID-19. In the study overall: There were acute and convalescent COVID-19 samples, and they came from the United States, Italy and Spain.

Those enrolled in Seattle joined during active infection and were followed longitudinally afterward. The CDR3 covers 12 residues. The V gene lost 8 bases and the J gene lost 7 bases, with 14 bases spanning the gap. The germline gives CDR1 LNHDA, CDR2 SQIVND (reference sequence). In the original workflow: Amplified reference gene primers provided the basis for estimating nucleated cell counts. Sequencing was performed with immunoSEQ multiplex PCR; in TCRdb, only in-frame clones are kept and a portion is missing. The V and J calls and clone size were taken over from that table, and D and trimming were inferred from the DNA. The sample holds about 11,000 clones, about two thirds seen once.

This TCR was sampled from a man in his 60s with COVID-19, enrolled during active disease. The J gene is TRBJ1-1, the V gene TRBV19; D uncertain. Sequencing used peripheral blood. The CDR3 protein is CASWVVAGEAFF. CDR3 coding DNA: TGTGCCAGTTGGGTTGTGGCGGGTGAAGCTTTCTTT.